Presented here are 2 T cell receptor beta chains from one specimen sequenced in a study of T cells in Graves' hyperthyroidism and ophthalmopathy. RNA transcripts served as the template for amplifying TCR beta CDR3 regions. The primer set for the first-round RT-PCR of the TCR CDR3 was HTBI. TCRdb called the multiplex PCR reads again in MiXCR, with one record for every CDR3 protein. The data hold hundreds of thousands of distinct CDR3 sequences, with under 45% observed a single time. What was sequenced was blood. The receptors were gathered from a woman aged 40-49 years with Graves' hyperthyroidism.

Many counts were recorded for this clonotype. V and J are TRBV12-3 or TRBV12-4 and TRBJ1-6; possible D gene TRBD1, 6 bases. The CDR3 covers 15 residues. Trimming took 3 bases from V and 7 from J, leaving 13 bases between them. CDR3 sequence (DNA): TGTGCCAGCAGTTTGGGGGCGAGGTTAAATTCACCCCTCCACTTT. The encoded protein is CASSLGARLNSPLHF.

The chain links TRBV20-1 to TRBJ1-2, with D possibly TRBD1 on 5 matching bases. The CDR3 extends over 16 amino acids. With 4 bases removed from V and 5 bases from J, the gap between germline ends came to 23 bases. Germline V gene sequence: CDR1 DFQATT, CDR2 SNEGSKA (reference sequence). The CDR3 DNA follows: TGCAGTGCTATGGGGCTAGCGGGGCAGGACCAATATGGCTACACCTTC. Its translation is CSAMGLAGQDQYGYTF.